This T cell receptor beta chain was documented in a study of blood T cell repertoires in COVID-19. Germline V lookup: CDR1 SGHNT, CDR2 YYREEE (reference sequence). V was shortened by 5 bases and J by 3 bases, with 11 bases between the two germline ends. CDR3 length: 13 amino acids. The recovered donors of Cohort 3 showed two negative PCRs, clearance, or symptom resolution. Sequencing was performed with immunoSEQ multiplex PCR; in TCRdb, only in-frame clones are kept and a portion is missing. The table includes a few hundred thousand clones, about 90% detected once. This chain connects TRBV5-4 to TRBJ2-5; possible D gene TRBD1, 6 bases. The sample was PBMCs or T cells enriched from blood (not recorded which). This TCR came from a woman in her 30s who had recovered from COVID-19. Here the CDR3 reads CASSRWTEETQYF. DNA of the CDR3: TGTGCCAGCAGTCGTTGGACAGAAGAGACCCAGTACTTC.